This is a list of T cell receptor beta chains from one sample in a study of T cell responses to AZD1222 COVID-19 vaccine. Assay used: immunoSEQ multiplex PCR; TCRdb lists only in-frame clones, some missing. The sample holds more than 85,000 clones, around 93% seen once. The material was peripheral blood, obtained 28 days after the second AZD1222 dose. Receptors were obtained from an adult who received the AZD1222 COVID-19 vaccine. CDR3s include the opening cysteine and the closing phenylalanine or tryptophan. Fields, in order: clone size, V gene, D gene, J gene, CDR3 DNA, CDR3 protein. A D gene is named only where the DNA matches it firmly. A row's size may be missing; if present it is once, few, many or a size class.

>-|TRBV29-1|-|TRBJ2-7
TGCAGCGTTGAATCCGGCGCGGGATACGGATACGAGCAGTACTTC
CSVESGAGYGYEQYF
>-|TRBV9|-|TRBJ1-1
TGTGCCAGCAGCGTAGCTCAGGGGATGAACACTGAAGCTTTCTTT
CASSVAQGMNTEAFF
>once|TRBV28|TRBD2|TRBJ2-5
TGTGCCAGCACCCCCCCTAGCGGGATCGGAGAGACCCAGTACTTC
CASTPPSGIGETQYF
>-|TRBV10-3|TRBD2|TRBJ2-1
TGTGCCATCGCTTGGGGACTAGCGTACAATGAGCAGTTCTTC
CAIAWGLAYNEQFF
>-|TRBV5-1|-|TRBJ2-5
TGCGCCAGCAGCTTTGACAGTCAAGAGACCCAGTACTTC
CASSFDSQETQYF
>-|TRBV28|TRBD1|TRBJ2-1
TGTGCCAGCACGGTAGGACAGGGTCGCAATGAGCAGTTCTTC
CASTVGQGRNEQFF
>-|TRBV11-2|TRBD1|TRBJ2-5
TGTGCCAGCAGCGGGGGACAGAACTTCCAAGAGACCCAGTACTTC
CASSGGQNFQETQYF
>-|TRBV5-5|-|TRBJ1-1
TGTGCCAGCAGCTTGGGGACAGTCACTGAAGCTTTCTTT
CASSLGTVTEAFF
>-|TRBV28|-|TRBJ1-2
TGTGCCAGCAGTTTGGAGGCCCCACGCGGTGGCTACACCTTC
CASSLEAPRGGYTF
>once|TRBV27|-|TRBJ1-3
TGTGCCAGCAGTTCGACAGGACCTCCCTCTGGAAACACCATATATTTT
CASSSTGPPSGNTIYF
>-|TRBV4-2|TRBD2|TRBJ2-7
TGTGCCAGCAGCCAAGCCGGGACTAGCGGGAGTATCTACGAGCAGTACTTC
CASSQAGTSGSIYEQYF
>-|TRBV6-2/TRBV6-3|-|TRBJ1-1
TGTGCCAGCAGTTACTTGTCTAATGAAGCTTTCTTT
CASSYLSNEAFF
>once|TRBV2|-|TRBJ2-2
TGTGCCAGCAGGACGACAGTAAACACCGGGGAGCTGTTTTTT
CASRTTVNTGELFF
>-|TRBV19|-|TRBJ1-1
TGTGCCAGTATCCATAGGGGAGTTTCGGCGAACACTGAAGCTTTCTTT
CASIHRGVSANTEAFF
>-|TRBV19|TRBD1|TRBJ1-5
TGTGCCAGTAGTAACTTCTTCGGACAGGGGGATCAGCCCCAGCATTTT
CASSNFFGQGDQPQHF
>-|TRBV19|-|TRBJ1-1
TGTGCCAGTAGTATAGTACGGTATATGAACACTGAAGCTTTCTTT
CASSIVRYMNTEAFF
>-|TRBV16|-|TRBJ1-4
TGTGCCAGCAGCCCGTGGCGTTCAACTAATGAAAAACTGTTTTTT
CASSPWRSTNEKLFF
>-|TRBV27|-|TRBJ1-1
TGTGCCAGCAGCATAGGACAGTTGAACACTGAAGCTTTCTTT
CASSIGQLNTEAFF
>-|TRBV3-1/TRBV3-2|-|TRBJ2-7
TGTGCCAGCAGCCAAGAAGGGGCGCGTATGGAACAGTACTTC
CASSQEGARMEQYF
>once|TRBV21-1|-|TRBJ1-3
TGTGCCAGCAGCAAAGGTACAGTTACTGGAAACACCATATATTTT
CASSKGTVTGNTIYF
>once|TRBV28|-|TRBJ2-7
TGTGCCAGCAGTTCCTCCTCGAGTGTAGGGGTCGGCGAGCAGTACTTC
CASSSSSSVGVGEQYF
>-|TRBV19|-|TRBJ1-5
TGTGCCAGTAGTATCGCCCTTTACAGTCAGCCCCAGCATTTT
CASSIALYSQPQHF
>-|TRBV6-5|-|TRBJ1-1
TGTGCCAGCAGTTACCCTAACACTGAAGCTTTCTTT
CASSYPNTEAFF
>-|TRBV19|TRBD1|TRBJ2-3
TGTGCCAGTACCCAACGGGACAGGGTTCCAAAAGATACGCAGTATTTT
CASTQRDRVPKDTQYF
>-|TRBV5-1|-|TRBJ1-2
TGCGCCAGCAGCTCCGGGACAATCCGCGATGGCTACACCTTC
CASSSGTIRDGYTF
>-|TRBV29-1|-|TRBJ1-4
TGCAGCGTTCAAGGACAACTCGATGAAAAACTGTTTTTT
CSVQGQLDEKLFF
>-|TRBV2|-|TRBJ2-1
TGTGCCAGCAGTGAGGGCCTGCTGTTAGGGAATGAGCAGTTCTTC
CASSEGLLLGNEQFF
>-|TRBV7-9|-|TRBJ2-7
TGTGCCAGCAGCCTCAGTTTGGGCGAGCAGTACTTC
CASSLSLGEQYF
>-|TRBV6-5|-|TRBJ1-2
TGTGCCAGCAGCCCAGTCCTGGGGGGCATGGGCTACACCTTC
CASSPVLGGMGYTF
>-|TRBV27|-|TRBJ2-7
TGTGCCAGCAGTTACGGGTACGAGCAGTACTTC
CASSYGYEQYF
>-|TRBV7-2|-|TRBJ1-2
TGTGCCAGCAGCCCTCGGACAGCCTATGGCTACACCTTC
CASSPRTAYGYTF
>once|TRBV19|TRBD1|TRBJ1-5
TGTGCCAGTAGTCCCGCCGCTCGGACAGGAATCAATCAGCCCCAGCATTTT
CASSPAARTGINQPQHF
>-|TRBV11-2|-|TRBJ1-1
TGTGCCAGCAGTCGGTGGAACACTGAAGCTTTCTTT
CASSRWNTEAFF
>-|TRBV7-9|TRBD1|TRBJ1-2
TGTGCCAGCAGTTCGCAGGGGGCTCATGGCTACACCTTC
CASSSQGAHGYTF
>-|TRBV18|-|TRBJ1-4
TGTGCCAGCTCACCAGTCAGGGGTGCAACTAATGAAAAACTGTTTTTT
CASSPVRGATNEKLFF
>-|TRBV2|-|TRBJ1-3
TGTGCCAGCAGTAAGACCGTCGGAAACACCATATATTTT
CASSKTVGNTIYF
>-|TRBV3-1/TRBV3-2|-|TRBJ2-3
TGTGCCAGCAGCCAAGACACAGGCGTCAGACTCACAGATACGCAGTATTTT
CASSQDTGVRLTDTQYF
>-|TRBV6-2/TRBV6-3|-|TRBJ1-2
TGTGCCAGCAGTTACTCGTTGCAGGGCGGTGGCTACACCTTC
CASSYSLQGGGYTF
>-|TRBV7-9|-|TRBJ1-1
TGTGCCAGCAGCTCCTCTTACGGCCTGGGGAGAAGCACTGAAGCTTTCTTT
CASSSSYGLGRSTEAFF
>-|TRBV25-1|-|TRBJ2-7
TGTGCCAGCAGTCCGGGACTCAGGGAGCAGTACTTC
CASSPGLREQYF